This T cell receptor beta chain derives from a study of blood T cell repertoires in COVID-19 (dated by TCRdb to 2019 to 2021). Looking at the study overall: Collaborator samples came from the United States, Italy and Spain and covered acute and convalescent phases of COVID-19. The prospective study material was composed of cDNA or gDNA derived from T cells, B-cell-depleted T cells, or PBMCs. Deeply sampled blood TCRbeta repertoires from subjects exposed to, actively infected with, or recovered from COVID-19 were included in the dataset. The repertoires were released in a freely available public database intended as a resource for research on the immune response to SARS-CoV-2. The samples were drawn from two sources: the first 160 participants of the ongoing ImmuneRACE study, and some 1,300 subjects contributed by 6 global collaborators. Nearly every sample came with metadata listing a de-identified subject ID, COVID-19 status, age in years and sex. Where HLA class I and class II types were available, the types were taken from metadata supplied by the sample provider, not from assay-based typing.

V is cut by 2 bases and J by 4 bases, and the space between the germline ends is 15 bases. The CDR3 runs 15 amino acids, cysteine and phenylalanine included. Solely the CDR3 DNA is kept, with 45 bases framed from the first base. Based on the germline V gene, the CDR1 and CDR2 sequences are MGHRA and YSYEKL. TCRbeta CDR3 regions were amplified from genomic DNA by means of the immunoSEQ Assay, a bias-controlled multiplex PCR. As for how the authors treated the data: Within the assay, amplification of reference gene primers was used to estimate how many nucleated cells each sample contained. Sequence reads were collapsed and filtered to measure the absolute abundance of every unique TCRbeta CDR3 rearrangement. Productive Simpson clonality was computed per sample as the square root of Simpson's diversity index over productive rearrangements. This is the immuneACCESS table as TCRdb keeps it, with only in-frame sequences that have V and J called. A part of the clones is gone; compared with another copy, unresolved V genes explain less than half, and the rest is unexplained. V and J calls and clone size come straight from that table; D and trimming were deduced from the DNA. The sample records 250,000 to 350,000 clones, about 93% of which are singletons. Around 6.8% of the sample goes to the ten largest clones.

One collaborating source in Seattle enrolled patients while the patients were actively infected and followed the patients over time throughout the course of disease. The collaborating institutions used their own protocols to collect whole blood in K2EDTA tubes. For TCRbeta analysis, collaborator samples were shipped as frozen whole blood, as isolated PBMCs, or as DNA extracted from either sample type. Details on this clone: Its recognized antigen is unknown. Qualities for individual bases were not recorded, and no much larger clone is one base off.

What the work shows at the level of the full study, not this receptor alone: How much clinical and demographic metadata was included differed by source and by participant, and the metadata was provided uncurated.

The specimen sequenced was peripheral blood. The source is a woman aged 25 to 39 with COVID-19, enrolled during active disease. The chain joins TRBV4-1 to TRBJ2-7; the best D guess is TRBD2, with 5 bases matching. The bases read TGCGCCAGCAGCCAAACGGGGAGCCCCTCTTACGAGCAGTACTTC. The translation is CASSQTGSPSYEQYF.